This TCR beta chain was identified in a study of glioma-infiltrating T cells after dendritic cell vaccination. Study details: Dendritic cell vaccination trial patients had either newly diagnosed or recurrent glioblastoma. The vaccine used monocyte-derived dendritic cells pulsed overnight with autologous tumor lysate.

PBMC sampling occurred before vaccination, two weeks after the third dose, and at progression. Study-wide points: Only a small number of patients had complete blood and tumor samples.

As to this clone: Its antigen is undetermined.

Generated by immunoSEQ multiplex PCR, the TCRdb table keeps only in-frame clones and is missing some. The sample yields nearly 85,000 clones, over 85% seen once. The sequencing here drew on blood, taken before dendritic cell vaccination. This clonotype was obtained from a human donor with glioblastoma.

The CDR3 is CAWSARVTYEQYF. CDR3 bases: TGTGCCTGGAGTGCGCGGGTAACCTACGAGCAGTACTTC. The chain recombines TRBV30 with TRBJ2-7, with D possibly TRBD2 on 5 matching bases. This CDR3 spans 13 amino acids. Trimming removed 1 base from V and 2 bases from J, with 9 bases in between. CDR1 is GTSNPN, CDR2 SVGIG, per germline (reference sequence).